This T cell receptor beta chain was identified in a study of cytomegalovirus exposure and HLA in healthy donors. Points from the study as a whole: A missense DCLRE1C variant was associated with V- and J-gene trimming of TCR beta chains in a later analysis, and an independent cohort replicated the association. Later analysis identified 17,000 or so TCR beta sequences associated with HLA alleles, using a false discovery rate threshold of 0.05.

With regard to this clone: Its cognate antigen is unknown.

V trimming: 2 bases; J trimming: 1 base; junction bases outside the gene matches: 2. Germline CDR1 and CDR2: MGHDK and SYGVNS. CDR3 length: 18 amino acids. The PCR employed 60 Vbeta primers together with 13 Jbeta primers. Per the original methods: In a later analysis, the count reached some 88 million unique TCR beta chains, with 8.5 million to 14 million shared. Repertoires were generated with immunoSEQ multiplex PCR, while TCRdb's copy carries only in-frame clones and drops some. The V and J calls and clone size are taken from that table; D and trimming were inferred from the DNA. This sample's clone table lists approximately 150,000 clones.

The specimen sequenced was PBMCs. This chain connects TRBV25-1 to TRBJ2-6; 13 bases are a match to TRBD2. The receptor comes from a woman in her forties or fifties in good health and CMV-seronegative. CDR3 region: CASSEGLAGVSGANVLTF. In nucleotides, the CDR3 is TGTGCCAGCAGTGAAGGACTAGCGGGAGTGTCTGGGGCCAACGTCCTGACTTTC.